Sequencing of this T cell receptor beta chain was carried out in a study of tumor-infiltrating lymphocytes in glioblastoma multiforme. Trimming pared 8 bases from V and 0 bases from J, leaving 16 bases between. Germline CDR1 and CDR2: MNHNS and SASEGT. There are 15 residues in the CDR3. Multiple V-beta primers and a C-beta primer amplified TCRB from RNA. TCRB cDNA was made from 0.4 to 0.65 ug total RNA. These TCRB libraries lack any described unique molecular identifiers. TCRdb ran MiXCR on the multiplex PCR reads and lists one entry per CDR3 protein. Of approximately 15,000 distinct CDR3 sequences listed, 70% to 75% are singletons. This clonotype was observed at least ten times. Its specificity is unknown. Whole-study findings and limits: Detected clone frequencies may not reflect cell counts, being RNA-based. No surface-marker sorting into functional T cell subtypes was done.

The receptor's source is a male donor with glioblastoma. This chain links TRBV6-1 with TRBJ2-5; the D is unclear. Sequences were obtained from brain tumor tissue. As DNA, the CDR3 is TGTGCCAGCGGGGTCCAGACAATTTACCAAGAGACCCAGTACTTC. This sequence encodes CASGVQTIYQETQYF.